The clone carrying this T cell receptor beta chain was detected many times. The data are from a study of T-cell reconstitution after alpha-beta-depleted transplantation in children. This CDR3 comprises 16 residues. The V gene's germline CDR1 is DFQATT and CDR2 SNEGSKA (reference sequence). The V end was cut by 6 bases, the J end by 1 base, with 20 bases between. The TCRbeta library incorporated unique molecular identifiers. TCRdb processed the PCR reads anew with MiXCR; each CDR3 protein has one entry. The table includes roughly 610,000 distinct CDR3 sequences, under 12% detected once. The source material was PBMCs from the stem cell graft donor, sampled from the stem cell graft. This chain joins TRBV20-1 and TRBJ2-3, with TRBD2 as a possible D gene (5 bases). This receptor was taken from a human donor who donated a stem cell graft to a child with acute myeloid leukemia. Here the CDR3 DNA reads TGCAGTGCCCCCGCCCTCCGGGGTGGGGGCACAGATACGCAGTATTTT. The encoded protein is CSAPALRGGGTDTQYF.